This entry describes one T cell receptor (beta chain). Per the study methods: From reference gene primer amplification, estimates of nucleated cell counts were derived. Sequencing was performed with immunoSEQ multiplex PCR; in TCRdb, only in-frame clones are kept and a portion is missing. Clonal size and the V and J genes are those of that table, whereas D and trimming came from the DNA. The table has approximately 260,000 clones, 75% to 90% seen once. This sample is drawn from a study of blood T cell repertoires in COVID-19. Study details: COVID-19 samples collected from the United States, Italy and Spain covered acute and convalescent phases. The cDNA or gDNA used as material had been derived from T cells, B-cell-depleted T cells, or PBMCs.

CDR1 SGHRS and CDR2 YFSETQ come from the germline V gene. CDR3 size: 14 residues. The V end lost 4 bases, the J end lost 7 bases, and 15 bases lay between the germline ends. The sequencing sample was made of peripheral blood. This chain connects TRBV5-1 to TRBJ2-1; possible D gene TRBD1, 7 bases. This receptor was obtained from a man aged 50 or older with acute or convalescent COVID-19. The CDR3 loop reads CASSVASGGNEQFF. In DNA form, the CDR3 reads TGCGCCAGCAGCGTGGCTTCAGGGGGGAATGAGCAGTTCTTC.